Following are 11 T cell receptor beta chains from one sample sequenced in a study of CXCR3-negative and CXCR3-positive naive CD8 T cells. Study results and caveats: TRB CDR3 hydrophobicity was greater in CXCR3-positive naive cells than in CXCR3-negative naive cells.

These receptors' antigens are unknown. 5' RACE that incorporated UMI labels was used to prepare the TRB cDNA libraries. TCRdb reanalyzed the 5' RACE reads and collapses them to one entry per CDR3 protein, without DNA. The sample table includes 100,000 or so distinct CDR3 sequences. Sequenced input: naive CXCR3+ CD8+ T cells from blood. Subset noted: CD45RO-CCR7+CD27+CD95- naive CD8+ T cells expressing CXCR3 (TNR3+). Source of these receptors: a human donor in good health. Some clones in this sample may be carry-over from other donors' samples.

This chain links TRBV20-1 with TRBJ2-7. Germline V gives CDR1 DFQATT, CDR2 SNEGSKA (reference sequence). This CDR3 has 12 residues. The CDR3 loop is CSARDITYEQYF.

The CDR3 spells CASSSLQGTDTQYF. J is TRBJ2-3 and V is TRBV12-3 or TRBV12-4; there is no DNA to check the TCRdb D call of TRBD1. CDR3 length equals 14 residues.

The V gene is TRBV28, the J gene TRBJ2-7; TCRdb indicates TRBD1, and absent DNA this call remains unverified. Germline V gene sequence: CDR1 MDHEN, CDR2 SYDVKM. The CDR3 totals 14 residues. CDR3 sequence reads: CASTDRGPYYEQYF.

The J gene is TRBJ2-7, the V gene TRBV15; TCRdb's D call of TRBD1 is untestable without DNA. The CDR3 runs 13 residues. Germline V gives CDR1 LNHNV, CDR2 YYDKDF (reference sequence). The CDR3 here is CATSRQTGSEQYF.

V is TRBV28 and J is TRBJ2-1. The CDR3 consists of 14 residues. Germline-derived CDR1 and CDR2 are MDHEN and SYDVKM. This CDR3 reads CASSLIGTSNEQFF.

The V and J genes are TRBV12-3 or TRBV12-4 and TRBJ2-5; absent DNA, TCRdb's TRBD2 call cannot be checked. The CDR3 is made up of 13 amino acids. This CDR3 is CASRGTSQETQYF.

The rearrangement joins TRBV14 to TRBJ2-1; there is no DNA to check the TCRdb D call of TRBD1. The CDR3 sequence is 12 residues long. Germline loops: CDR1 SGHDN, CDR2 FVKESK. The chain's CDR3 is CASSWGFGEQFF.

V gene TRBV7-9 combines with J gene TRBJ1-2; TCRdb's D call of TRBD1 is untestable without DNA. From germline, CDR1 is SEHNR and CDR2 FQNEAQ (reference sequence). There are 12 residues in the CDR3. The CDR3 region is CASSPTGGGYTF. Filled out from reference TRBV7-9 and TRBJ1-2, the complete variable domain reads DTGVSQNPRHKITKRGQNVTFRCDPISEHNRLYWYRQTLGQGPEFLTYFQNEAQLEKSRLLSDRFSAERPKGSFSTLEIQRTEQGDSAMYLCASSPTGGGYTFGSGTRLTVV.

This sequence joins TRBV9 and TRBJ2-7. The CDR3 is made up of 13 amino acids. CDR1 is SGDLS, CDR2 YYNGEE, per germline. CDR3 residues: CASSAEATYEQYF.

The V gene is TRBV5-6, the J gene TRBJ2-1; TCRdb's D call of TRBD1 is untestable without DNA. Germline-derived CDR1 and CDR2 are SGHDT and YYEEEE. CDR3 length: 14 amino acids. The CDR3: CASSFEGAHNEQFF.

This chain connects TRBV14 to TRBJ2-3; TCRdb's D call, TRBD2, is unchecked because there is no DNA. CDR3 size: 18 residues. The germline gives CDR1 SGHDN, CDR2 FVKESK. The CDR3 here is CASSVRTSGEKLTDTQYF.